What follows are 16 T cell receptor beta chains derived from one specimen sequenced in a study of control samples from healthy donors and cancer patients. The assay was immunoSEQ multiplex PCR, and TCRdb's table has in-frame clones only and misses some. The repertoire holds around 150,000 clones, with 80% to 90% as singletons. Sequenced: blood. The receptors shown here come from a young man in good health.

The CDR3: CSVEEDRSETQYF. The CDR3 coding sequence is TGCAGCGTTGAAGAGGACAGGTCAGAGACCCAGTACTTC. V usage is TRBV29-1 and J usage is TRBJ2-5, with TRBD1 identical over 7 bases. Germline loops: CDR1 SQVTM, CDR2 ANQGSEA. The V gene end was trimmed by 0 bases and the J gene end by 4 bases; junction bases not matched to a gene: 2. This CDR3 contains 13 residues. Full variable domain (missing parts from reference TRBV29-1 and TRBJ2-5): SAVISQKPSRDICQRGTSLTIQCQVDSQVTMMFWYRQQPGQSLTLIATANQGSEATYESGFVIDKFPISRPNLTFSTLTVSNMSPEDSSIYLCSVEEDRSETQYFGPGTRLLVL.

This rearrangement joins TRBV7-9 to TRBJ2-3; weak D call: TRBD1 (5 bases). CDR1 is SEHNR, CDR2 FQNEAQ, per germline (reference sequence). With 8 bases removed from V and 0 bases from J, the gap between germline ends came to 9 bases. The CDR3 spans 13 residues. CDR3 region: CASGAPSTDTQYF. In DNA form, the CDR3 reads TGTGCCAGCGGGGCGCCTAGCACAGATACGCAGTATTTT.

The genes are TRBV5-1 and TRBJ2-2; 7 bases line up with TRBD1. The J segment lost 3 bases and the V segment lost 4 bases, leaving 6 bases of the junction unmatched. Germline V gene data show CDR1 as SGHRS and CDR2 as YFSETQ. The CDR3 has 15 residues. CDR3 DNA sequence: TGCGCCAGCAGCCGTGTCGGACAGGACACCGGGGAGCTGTTTTTT. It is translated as CASSRVGQDTGELFF. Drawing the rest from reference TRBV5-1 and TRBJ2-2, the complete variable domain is KAGVTQTPRYLIKTRGQQVTLSCSPISGHRSVSWYQQTPGQGLQFLFEYFSETQRNKGNFPGRFSGRQFSNSRSEMNVSTLELGDSALYLCASSRVGQDTGELFFGEGSRLTVL.

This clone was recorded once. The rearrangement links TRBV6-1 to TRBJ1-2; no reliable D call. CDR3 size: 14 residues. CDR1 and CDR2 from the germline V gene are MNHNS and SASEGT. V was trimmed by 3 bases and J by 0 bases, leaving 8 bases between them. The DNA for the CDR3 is TGTGCCAGCAGTGATGGTGGAGCTAACTATGGCTACACCTTC. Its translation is CASSDGGANYGYTF.

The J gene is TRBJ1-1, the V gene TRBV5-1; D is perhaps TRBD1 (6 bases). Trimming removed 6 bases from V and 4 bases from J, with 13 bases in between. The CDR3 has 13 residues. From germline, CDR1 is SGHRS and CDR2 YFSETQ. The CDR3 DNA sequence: TGCGCCAGCAAGACCGGAGGGGGCACTGAAGCTTTCTTT. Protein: CASKTGGGTEAFF.

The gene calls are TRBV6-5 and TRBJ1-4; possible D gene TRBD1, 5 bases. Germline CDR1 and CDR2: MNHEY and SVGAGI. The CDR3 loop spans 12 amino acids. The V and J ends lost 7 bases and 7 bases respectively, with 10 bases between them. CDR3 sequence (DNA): TGTGCCAGCATGGGGACTCCTGAAAAACTGTTTTTT. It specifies CASMGTPEKLFF.

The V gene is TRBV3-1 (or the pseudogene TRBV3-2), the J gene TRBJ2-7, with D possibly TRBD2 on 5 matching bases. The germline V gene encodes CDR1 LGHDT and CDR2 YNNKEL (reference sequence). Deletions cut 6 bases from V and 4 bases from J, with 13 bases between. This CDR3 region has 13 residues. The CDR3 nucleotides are TGTGCCAGCAGGGGCCCGGCGGGTTACGAGCAGTACTTC. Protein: CASRGPAGYEQYF.

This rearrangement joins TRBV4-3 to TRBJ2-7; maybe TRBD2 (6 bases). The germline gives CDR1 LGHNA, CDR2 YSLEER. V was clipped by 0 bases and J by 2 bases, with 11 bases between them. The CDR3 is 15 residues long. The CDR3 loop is CASSQDGGSAYEQYF. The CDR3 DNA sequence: TGCGCCAGCAGCCAAGATGGGGGGTCTGCCTACGAGCAGTACTTC.

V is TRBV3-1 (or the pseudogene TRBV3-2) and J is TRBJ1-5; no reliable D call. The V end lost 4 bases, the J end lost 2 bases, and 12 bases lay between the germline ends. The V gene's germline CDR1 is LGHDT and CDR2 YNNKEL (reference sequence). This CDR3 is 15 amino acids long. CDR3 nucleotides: TGTGCCAGCAGCCCCTGGGGAGACGGCAATCAGCCCCAGCATTTT. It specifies CASSPWGDGNQPQHF.

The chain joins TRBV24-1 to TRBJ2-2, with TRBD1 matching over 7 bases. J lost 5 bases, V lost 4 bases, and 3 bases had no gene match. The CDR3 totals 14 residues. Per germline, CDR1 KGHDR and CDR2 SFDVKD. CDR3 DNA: TGTGCCACCAGTGAACAGGGGAGAACCGGGGAGCTGTTTTTT. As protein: CATSEQGRTGELFF.

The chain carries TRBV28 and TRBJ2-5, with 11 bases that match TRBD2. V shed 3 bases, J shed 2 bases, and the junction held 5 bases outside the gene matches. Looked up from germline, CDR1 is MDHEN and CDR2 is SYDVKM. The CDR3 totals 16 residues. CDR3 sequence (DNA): TGTGCCAGCAGTTTCTTAGCGGGAGGGGGTCAAGAGACCCAGTACTTC. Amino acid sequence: CASSFLAGGGQETQYF.

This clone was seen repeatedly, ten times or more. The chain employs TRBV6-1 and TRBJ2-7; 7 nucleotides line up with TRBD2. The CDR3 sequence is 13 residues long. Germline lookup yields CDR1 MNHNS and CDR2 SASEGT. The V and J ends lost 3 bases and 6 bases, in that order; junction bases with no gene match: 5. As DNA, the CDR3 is TGTGCCAGCAGTGAGCGGGGGTCGGGCGAGCAGTACTTC. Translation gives CASSERGSGEQYF.

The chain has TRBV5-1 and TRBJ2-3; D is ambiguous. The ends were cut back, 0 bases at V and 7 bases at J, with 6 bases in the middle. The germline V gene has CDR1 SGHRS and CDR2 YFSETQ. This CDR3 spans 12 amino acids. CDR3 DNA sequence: TGCGCCAGCAGCTTGGAGCGCCATACGCAGTATTTT. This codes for CASSLERHTQYF.

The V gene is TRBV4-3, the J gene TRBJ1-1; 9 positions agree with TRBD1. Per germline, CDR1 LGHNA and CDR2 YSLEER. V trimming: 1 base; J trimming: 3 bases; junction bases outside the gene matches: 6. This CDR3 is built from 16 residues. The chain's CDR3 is CASSQVWDREYTEAFF. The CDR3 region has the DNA TGCGCCAGCAGCCAAGTATGGGACAGGGAGTACACTGAAGCTTTCTTT.

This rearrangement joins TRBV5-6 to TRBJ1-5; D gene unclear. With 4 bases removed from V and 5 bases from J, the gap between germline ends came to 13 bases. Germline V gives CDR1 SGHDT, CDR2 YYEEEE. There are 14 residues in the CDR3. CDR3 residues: CASSIRWRDQPQHF. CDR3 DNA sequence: TGTGCCAGCAGCATCAGGTGGCGGGATCAGCCCCAGCATTTT.

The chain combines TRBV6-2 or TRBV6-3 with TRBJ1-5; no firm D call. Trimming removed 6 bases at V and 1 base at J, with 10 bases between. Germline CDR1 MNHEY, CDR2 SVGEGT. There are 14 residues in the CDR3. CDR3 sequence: CASSQALSNQPQHF. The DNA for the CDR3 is TGTGCCAGCAGCCAGGCTTTGAGCAATCAGCCCCAGCATTTT.